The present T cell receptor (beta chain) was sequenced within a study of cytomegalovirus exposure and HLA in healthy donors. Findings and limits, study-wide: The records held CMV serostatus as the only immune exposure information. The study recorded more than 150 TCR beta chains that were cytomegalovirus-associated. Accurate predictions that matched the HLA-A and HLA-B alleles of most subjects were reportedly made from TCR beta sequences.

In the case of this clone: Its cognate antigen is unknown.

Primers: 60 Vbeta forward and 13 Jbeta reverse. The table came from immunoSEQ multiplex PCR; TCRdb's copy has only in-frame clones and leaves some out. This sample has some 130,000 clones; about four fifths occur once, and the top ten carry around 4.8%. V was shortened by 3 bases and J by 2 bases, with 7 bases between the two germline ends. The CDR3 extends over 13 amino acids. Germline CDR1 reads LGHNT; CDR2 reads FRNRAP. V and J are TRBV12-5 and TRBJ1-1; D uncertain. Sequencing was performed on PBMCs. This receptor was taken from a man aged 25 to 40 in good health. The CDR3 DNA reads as TGTGCTAGTGGTTTTAACTTCAACACTGAAGCTTTCTTT. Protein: CASGFNFNTEAFF.